These 17 T cell receptor beta chains share one sample of origin, sequenced in a study of blood T cell repertoires in COVID-19. Assay: immunoSEQ multiplex PCR; the TCRdb copy retains only in-frame clones and omits some. The sample records around 160,000 clones, 80% to 90% being singletons. Sequencing was carried out using peripheral blood. The receptors shown here come from a woman aged 55-70 years with COVID-19, enrolled during active disease.

The rearrangement links TRBV6-6 to TRBJ2-5, with 7 bases aligning to TRBD1. This CDR3 spans 15 amino acids. Unmatched junction bases numbered 8, after V lost 4 bases and J lost 3 bases. Per the germline V gene, CDR1 is MNHNY and CDR2 is SVGAGI (reference sequence). The CDR3, as DNA: TGTGCCAGCAGTTGGGGGACAGTTGCTAAAGAGACCCAGTACTTC. It codes for CASSWGTVAKETQYF.

The rearrangement links TRBV19 to TRBJ2-5; TRBD2 matches at 8 bases. The CDR3 consists of 17 residues. The junction had 12 bases not matched to a gene; V was cut back by 6 bases and J by 0 bases. Germline V gene sequence: CDR1 LNHDA, CDR2 SQIVND (reference sequence). The CDR3 region is CASSRGGAGAYQETQYF. Here the CDR3 DNA reads TGTGCCAGTAGCCGGGGTGGAGCGGGGGCCTACCAAGAGACCCAGTACTTC. Using reference TRBV19 and TRBJ2-5 for the parts outside the CDR3, the full variable domain is DGGITQSPKYLFRKEGQNVTLSCEQNLNHDAMYWYRQDPGQGLRLIYYSQIVNDFQKGDIAEGYSVSREKKESFPLTVTSAQKNPTAFYLCASSRGGAGAYQETQYFGPGTRLLVL.

The chain combines TRBV4-1 with TRBJ2-7; 7 nucleotides match TRBD2. The CDR3 extends over 15 amino acids. The germline gives CDR1 MGHRA, CDR2 YSYEKL. V shed 1 base, J shed 3 bases, and the junction held 6 bases outside the gene matches. This CDR3 is CASSQGTGGGYEQYF. In DNA form, the CDR3 reads TGCGCCAGCAGCCAAGGAACGGGCGGGGGCTACGAGCAGTACTTC.

The J gene is TRBJ1-4, the V gene TRBV15, with a possible D match to TRBD1 (6 bases). The ends were cut back, 2 bases at V and 4 bases at J, with 11 bases in the middle. The CDR3 consists of 15 residues. Per the germline V gene, CDR1 is LNHNV and CDR2 is YYDKDF (reference sequence). In DNA, the CDR3 is TGTGCCACCAGCAGATCCAGGGGTCTTAATGAAAAACTGTTTTTT. It is translated as CATSRSRGLNEKLFF.

This clone was found a few times. This chain uses TRBV14 with TRBJ2-3, with TRBD1 matching 8 bases. The CDR3 runs 13 residues. Germline CDR1 and CDR2: SGHDN and FVKESK. The trim removed 9 bases at V and 1 base at J, leaving 3 bases unmatched. The CDR3 DNA is TGTGCCAGTGCGACAGGGGGCACAGATACGCAGTATTTT. This gives the protein CASATGGTDTQYF.

The chain combines TRBV6-1 with TRBJ1-5, with TRBD1 as a possible D gene (5 bases). The CDR3 is 16 amino acids. The V and J ends lost 1 base and 6 bases respectively, with 16 bases between them. Germline V CDR1 and CDR2: MNHNS, SASEGT. The DNA for the CDR3 is TGTGCCAGCAGTGAAGTCTCGGGGGGGGAAGGTCAGCCCCAGCATTTT. It encodes CASSEVSGGEGQPQHF.

The chain recombines TRBV18 with TRBJ2-5; TRBD2 matches at 10 bases. Germline V gene lookup returns CDR1 KGHSH and CDR2 LQKENI. V was clipped by 0 bases and J by 1 base; unmatched bases: 8. This CDR3 spans 18 amino acids. The CDR3 region is CASSPPGSSGGRQETQYF. For the CDR3, the DNA is TGTGCCAGCTCACCACCGGGATCTAGCGGGGGTCGCCAAGAGACCCAGTACTTC.

This rearrangement joins TRBV4-3 to TRBJ2-7; 7 bases agree with TRBD1. Germline V gene lookup returns CDR1 LGHNA and CDR2 YSLEER. The CDR3 loop spans 17 amino acids. The V segment lost 0 bases and the J segment 1 base; nucleotides outside the gene matches: 9. This chain's CDR3 is CASSQDSGGTVSYEQYF. The CDR3 region has the DNA TGCGCCAGCAGCCAAGATTCGGGTGGGACAGTATCCTACGAGCAGTACTTC.

V and J are TRBV18 and TRBJ1-2; 9 bases match TRBD1. The CDR3 runs 14 residues. Germline loops: CDR1 KGHSH, CDR2 LQKENI. V dropped 3 bases and J dropped 2; count of bases not matched to a gene: 1. CDR3 sequence: CASSPGTGNYGYTF. CDR3 DNA: TGTGCCAGCTCACCGGGGACAGGGAACTATGGCTACACCTTC.

The chain has TRBV5-4 and TRBJ2-7; 8 bases map to TRBD2. V was pared by 4 bases and J by 2 bases, with 11 bases of the junction left unmatched. The length of the CDR3 is 16 residues. In germline, CDR1 is SGHNT, CDR2 YYREEE (reference sequence). The CDR3 is CASSLSVDGGAYEQYF. CDR3 DNA sequence: TGTGCCAGCAGCCTATCAGTGGACGGGGGGGCCTACGAGCAGTACTTC.

CDR3 DNA sequence: TGTGCCAGCAGCTTCGGGACTAGCGGGGAGACCCAGTACTTC. Its protein product is CASSFGTSGETQYF. V is TRBV7-9 and J is TRBJ2-5; 12 bases are a match to TRBD2. Germline CDR1 is SEHNR and CDR2 is FQNEAQ (reference sequence). This CDR3 spans 14 amino acids. Germline trimming cut 3 bases from V and 5 bases from J; bases unmatched to any gene: 1.

V is TRBV18 and J is TRBJ2-7; 7 bases are a match to TRBD1. This CDR3 is 13 amino acids long. The junction had 5 bases not matched to a gene; V was cut back by 3 bases and J by 6 bases. The V gene's germline CDR1 is KGHSH and CDR2 LQKENI. DNA for the CDR3: TGTGCCAGCTCACCGACAGGGACGGGCGAGCAGTACTTC. This sequence encodes CASSPTGTGEQYF.

The rearrangement uses TRBV5-4 and TRBJ1-1, with no clear D. Trimming removed 4 bases from V and 1 base from J, with 14 bases in between. The CDR3 is 15 residues long. The germline V gene encodes CDR1 SGHNT and CDR2 YYREEE (reference sequence). In nucleotides, the CDR3 is TGTGCCAGCAGCGTTGTTCAGGCCGCGAACACTGAAGCTTTCTTT. It specifies CASSVVQAANTEAFF.

This clone came up once. V usage is TRBV5-1 and J usage is TRBJ2-5; TRBD2 matches at 11 bases. The CDR3 totals 16 residues. V lost 0 bases, J lost 5 bases, and 6 bases stayed unmatched. Germline V gene lookup returns CDR1 SGHRS and CDR2 YFSETQ. The CDR3 reads CASSLVAGGPRETQYF. DNA of the CDR3: TGCGCCAGCAGCTTGGTAGCGGGGGGGCCGCGTGAGACCCAGTACTTC.

The chain recombines TRBV30 with TRBJ1-1; possible D gene TRBD1, 5 bases. V gave up 0 bases and J gave up 5 bases, with 7 bases separating them. The CDR3 extends over 12 amino acids. Per germline, CDR1 GTSNPN and CDR2 SVGIG (reference sequence). DNA of the CDR3: TGTGCCTGGAGTGTTCAGGGAACTGAAGCTTTCTTT. The encoded protein is CAWSVQGTEAFF.

This chain links TRBV11-3 with TRBJ2-1; 8 nucleotides agree with TRBD2. The CDR3 length is 13 residues. J gave up 7 bases and V 3 bases, and 2 bases lay outside the gene matches. Per germline, CDR1 SGHNT and CDR2 YENEEA. DNA for the CDR3: TGTGCCAGCAGCTTGGTAGCGGGGAATGAGCAGTTCTTC. Its translation is CASSLVAGNEQFF.

The chain has TRBV10-1 and TRBJ2-1; 8 nucleotides align to TRBD1. V lost 3 bases to trimming and J lost 10 bases; unmatched junction nucleotides: 11. The CDR3 is 15 residues long. CDR1 WNHNN and CDR2 SYGVQD come from the germline V gene (reference sequence). The DNA for the CDR3 is TGCGCCAGCAGTGAAGGGACAGGAGGTTCGTGGGAGCAGTTCTTC. It is translated as CASSEGTGGSWEQFF.